This T cell receptor (beta chain) was found in a study of vaccination effects on CD4 cells after COVID-19. Study in general: Participants each got two BNT162b2 or mRNA-1273 vaccine doses.

The ViraFEST assay expanded antigen-specific CD4+ T cells with viral peptide pools before sequencing. CD4+ T cell isolation took place after approximately 11 days of culture. Sometime from March through December 2020, the person acquired a SARS-CoV-2 infection that PCR confirmed. The authors exchanged half the medium for IL-2 medium on days 3 and 7. There are 12 residues in the CDR3. V dropped 4 bases and J dropped 5 bases, with 7 bases sitting between them. Per the germline V gene, CDR1 is LNHDA and CDR2 is SQIVND (reference sequence). Clones were read by immunoSEQ multiplex PCR, and TCRdb kept only the in-frame ones, dropping some. The sample holds about 24,000 clones, approximately 79% seen once. As concerns this clone: Its specificity is unknown.

This TCR derives from a human donor who had a prior SARS-CoV-2 infection. The chain recombines TRBV19 with TRBJ2-3; D perhaps matches TRBD1 (6 bases). Sequencing was performed on CD4+ T cells from PBMCs cultured with SARS-CoV-2 spike peptides, taken before COVID-19 vaccination. The chain's CDR3 is CASSTQGDTQYF. CDR3 DNA sequence: TGTGCCAGTAGTACACAGGGAGATACGCAGTATTTT.